Listed here are 3 T cell receptor beta chains from one sample, sequenced in a study of blood T cell repertoires in COVID-19. Only in-frame clones appear in the TCRdb table, and some are missing; sequencing was by immunoSEQ multiplex PCR. The sample lists 250,000 to 350,000 clones, 88% seen once, with 1% in the top ten. Material: PBMCs or T cells enriched from blood (not recorded which). These receptors originate from a young woman who had recovered from COVID-19.

The V call is TRBV27, the J call TRBJ2-3; D unclear. Trimming removed 3 bases from V and 4 bases from J, with 11 bases in between. Per the germline V gene, CDR1 is MNHEY and CDR2 is SMNVEV (reference sequence). The CDR3 loop spans 14 amino acids. The CDR3 DNA reads as TGTGCCAGCAGTTTCGGAAGCGACCCAGATACGCAGTATTTT. It specifies CASSFGSDPDTQYF.

J is TRBJ1-2 and V is TRBV28; the D gene is possibly TRBD1 (6 bases). The V end lost 7 bases, the J end lost 4 bases, and 19 bases lay between the germline ends. The CDR3 extends over 15 amino acids. Germline lookup yields CDR1 MDHEN and CDR2 SYDVKM. The CDR3 reads CASNSITQGSYGYTF. CDR3 in DNA: TGTGCCAGCAACTCAATAACTCAGGGGTCCTATGGCTACACCTTC.

The chain couples TRBV4-3 to TRBJ2-1; possible D gene TRBD1, 6 bases. CDR1 LGHNA and CDR2 YSLEER come from the germline V gene. This CDR3 spans 14 amino acids. The V end lost 1 base, the J end lost 6 bases, and 10 bases lay between the germline ends. Here the CDR3 reads CASSQGRTANEQFF. CDR3 nucleotides: TGCGCCAGCAGCCAAGGGCGGACAGCCAATGAGCAGTTCTTC.